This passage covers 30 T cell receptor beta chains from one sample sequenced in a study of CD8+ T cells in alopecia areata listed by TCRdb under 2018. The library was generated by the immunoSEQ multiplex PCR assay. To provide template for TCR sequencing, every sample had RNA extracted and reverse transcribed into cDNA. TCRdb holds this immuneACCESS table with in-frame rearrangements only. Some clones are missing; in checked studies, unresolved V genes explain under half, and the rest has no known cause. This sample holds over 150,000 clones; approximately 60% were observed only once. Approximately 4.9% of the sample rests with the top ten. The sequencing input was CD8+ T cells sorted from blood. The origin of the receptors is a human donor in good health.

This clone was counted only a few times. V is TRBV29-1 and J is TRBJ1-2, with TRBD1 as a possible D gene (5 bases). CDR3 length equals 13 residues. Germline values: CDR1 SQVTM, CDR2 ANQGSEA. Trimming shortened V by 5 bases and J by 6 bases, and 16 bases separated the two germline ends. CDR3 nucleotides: TGCAGCGTTCCCGGGACCCGAGCCCATGGCTACACCTTC. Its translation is CSVPGTRAHGYTF.

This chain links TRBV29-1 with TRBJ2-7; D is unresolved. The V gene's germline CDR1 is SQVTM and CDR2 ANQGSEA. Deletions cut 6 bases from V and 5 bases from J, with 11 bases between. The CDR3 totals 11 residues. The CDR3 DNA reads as TGCAGCGTAATTCCGGCGGACGAGCAGTACTTC. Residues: CSVIPADEQYF.

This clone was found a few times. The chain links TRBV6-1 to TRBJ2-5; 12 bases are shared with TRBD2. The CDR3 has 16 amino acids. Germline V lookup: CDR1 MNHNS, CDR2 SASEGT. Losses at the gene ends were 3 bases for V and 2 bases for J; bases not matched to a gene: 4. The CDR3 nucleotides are TGTGCCAGCAGTGACCTAGCGGGGGGGCCTCAAGAGACCCAGTACTTC. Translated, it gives CASSDLAGGPQETQYF.

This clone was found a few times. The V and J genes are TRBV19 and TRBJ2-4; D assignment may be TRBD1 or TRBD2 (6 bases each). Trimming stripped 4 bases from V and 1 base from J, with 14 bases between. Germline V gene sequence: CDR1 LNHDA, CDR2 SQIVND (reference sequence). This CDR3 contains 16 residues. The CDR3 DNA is TGTGCCAGTAGTAACTGGGGGGCCGGGGCCAAAAACATTCAGTACTTC. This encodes CASSNWGAGAKNIQYF.

CDR3 sequence reads: CASSGDRGPELFF. The CDR3 DNA follows: TGTGCCAGCAGTGGGGACAGGGGGCCGGAACTGTTTTTT. The gene calls are TRBV2 and TRBJ1-4; 12 bases fit TRBD1. V gave up 4 bases and J gave up 12 bases; unmatched junction bases: 3. This CDR3 is built from 13 residues. CDR1 and CDR2 (germline): SNHLY, FYNNEI.

The CDR3: CASSGRAGDLLAKNIQYF. CDR3 bases: TGTGCCAGCAGTGGAAGGGCAGGGGACCTCCTAGCCAAAAACATTCAGTACTTC. The rearrangement uses TRBV2 and TRBJ2-4, with D possibly TRBD1 on 6 matching bases. The V end lost 4 bases, the J end lost 0 bases, and 19 bases lay between the germline ends. In germline, CDR1 is SNHLY, CDR2 FYNNEI. CDR3 length: 18 residues. The whole variable domain, filled in from reference TRBV2 and TRBJ2-4, reads EPEVTQTPSHQVTQMGQEVILRCVPISNHLYFYWYRQILGQKVEFLVSFYNNEISEKSEIFDDQFSVERPDGSNFTLKIRSTKLEDSAMYFCASSGRAGDLLAKNIQYFGAGTRLSVL.

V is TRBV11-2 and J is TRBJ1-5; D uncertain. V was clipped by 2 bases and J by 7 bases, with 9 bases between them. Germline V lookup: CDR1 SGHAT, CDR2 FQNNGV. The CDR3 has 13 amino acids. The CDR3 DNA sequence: TGTGCCAGCAGCTTAAACCGGGAGCAGCCCCAGCATTTT. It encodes CASSLNREQPQHF.

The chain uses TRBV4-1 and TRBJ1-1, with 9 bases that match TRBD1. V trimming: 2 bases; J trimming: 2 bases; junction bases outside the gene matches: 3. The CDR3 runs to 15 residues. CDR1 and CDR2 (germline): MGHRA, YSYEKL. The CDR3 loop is CASSQPDRGNTEAFF. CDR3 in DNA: TGCGCCAGCAGCCAACCGGACAGGGGAAACACTGAAGCTTTCTTT.

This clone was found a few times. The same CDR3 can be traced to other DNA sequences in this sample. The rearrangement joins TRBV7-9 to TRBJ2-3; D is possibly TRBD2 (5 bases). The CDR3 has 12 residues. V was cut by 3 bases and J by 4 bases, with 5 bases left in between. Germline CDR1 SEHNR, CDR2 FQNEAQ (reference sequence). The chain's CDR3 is CASSLRADTQYF. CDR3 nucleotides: TGTGCCAGCAGCTTGAGGGCAGATACGCAGTATTTT.

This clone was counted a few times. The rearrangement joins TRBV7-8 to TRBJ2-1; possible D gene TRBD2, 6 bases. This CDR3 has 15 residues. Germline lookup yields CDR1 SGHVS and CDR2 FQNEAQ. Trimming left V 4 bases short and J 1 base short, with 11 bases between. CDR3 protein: CASSSTEGSYNEQFF. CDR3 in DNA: TGTGCCAGCAGCTCCACGGAGGGTTCCTACAATGAGCAGTTCTTC.

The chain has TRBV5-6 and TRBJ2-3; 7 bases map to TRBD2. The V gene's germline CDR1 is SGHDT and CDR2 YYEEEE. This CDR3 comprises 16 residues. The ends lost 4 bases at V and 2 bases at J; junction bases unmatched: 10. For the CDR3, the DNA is TGTGCCAGCAGCCTCCTAGCGGTGCAGGACACAGATACGCAGTATTTT. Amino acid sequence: CASSLLAVQDTDTQYF.

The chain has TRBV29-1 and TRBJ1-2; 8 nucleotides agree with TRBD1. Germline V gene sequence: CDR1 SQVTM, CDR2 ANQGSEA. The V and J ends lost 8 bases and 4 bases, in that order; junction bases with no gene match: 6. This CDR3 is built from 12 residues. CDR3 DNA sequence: TGCAGCCATTTGACAGGGGCCTATGGCTACACCTTC. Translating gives CSHLTGAYGYTF. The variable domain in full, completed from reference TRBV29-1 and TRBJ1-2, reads SAVISQKPSRDICQRGTSLTIQCQVDSQVTMMFWYRQQPGQSLTLIATANQGSEATYESGFVIDKFPISRPNLTFSTLTVSNMSPEDSSIYLCSHLTGAYGYTFGSGTRLTVV.

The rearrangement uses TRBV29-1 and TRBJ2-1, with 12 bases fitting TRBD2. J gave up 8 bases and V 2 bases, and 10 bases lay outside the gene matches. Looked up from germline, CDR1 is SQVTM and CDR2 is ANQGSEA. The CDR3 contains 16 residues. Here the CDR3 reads CSVEMASGGARDEQFF. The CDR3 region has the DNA TGCAGCGTTGAAATGGCTAGCGGGGGGGCCCGGGATGAGCAGTTCTTC.

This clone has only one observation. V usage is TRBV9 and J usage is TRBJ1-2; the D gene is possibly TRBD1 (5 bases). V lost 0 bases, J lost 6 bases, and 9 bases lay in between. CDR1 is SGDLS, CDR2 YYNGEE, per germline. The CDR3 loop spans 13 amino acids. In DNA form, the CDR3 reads TGTGCCAGCAGCGTAGAGGGGATAGATGGCTACACCTTC. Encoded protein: CASSVEGIDGYTF. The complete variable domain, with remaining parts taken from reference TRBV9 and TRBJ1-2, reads DSGVTQTPKHLITATGQRVTLRCSPRSGDLSVYWYQQSLDQGLQFLIQYYNGEERAKGNILERFSAQQFPDLHSELNLSSLELGDSALYFCASSVEGIDGYTFGSGTRLTVV.

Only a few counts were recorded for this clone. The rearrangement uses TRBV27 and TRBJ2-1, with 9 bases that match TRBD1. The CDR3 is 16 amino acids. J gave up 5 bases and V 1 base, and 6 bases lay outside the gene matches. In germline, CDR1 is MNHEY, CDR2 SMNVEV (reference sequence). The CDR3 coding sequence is TGTGCCAGCAGTTTATTAGGGGGACAGGGTCACAATGAGCAGTTCTTC. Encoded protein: CASSLLGGQGHNEQFF.

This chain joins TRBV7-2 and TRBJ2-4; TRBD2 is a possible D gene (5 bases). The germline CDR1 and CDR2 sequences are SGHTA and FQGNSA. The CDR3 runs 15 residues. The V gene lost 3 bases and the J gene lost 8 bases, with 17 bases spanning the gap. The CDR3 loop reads CASSLGFWESDIQYF. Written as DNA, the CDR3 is TGTGCCAGCAGCTTGGGATTCTGGGAGTCGGACATTCAGTACTTC.

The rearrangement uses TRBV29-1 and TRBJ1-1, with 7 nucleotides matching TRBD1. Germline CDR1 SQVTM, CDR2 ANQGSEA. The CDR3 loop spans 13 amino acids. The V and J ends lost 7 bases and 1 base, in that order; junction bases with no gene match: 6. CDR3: CSGLQGPNTEAFF. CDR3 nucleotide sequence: TGCAGCGGCCTACAGGGGCCGAACACTGAAGCTTTCTTT.

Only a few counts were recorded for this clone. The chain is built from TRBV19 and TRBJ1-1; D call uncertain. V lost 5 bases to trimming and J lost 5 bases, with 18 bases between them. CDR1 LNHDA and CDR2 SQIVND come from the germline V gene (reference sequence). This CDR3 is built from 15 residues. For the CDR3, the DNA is TGTGCCAGTAGTTCCCAAATGGGGAGAGGGACTGAAGCTTTCTTT. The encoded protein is CASSSQMGRGTEAFF.

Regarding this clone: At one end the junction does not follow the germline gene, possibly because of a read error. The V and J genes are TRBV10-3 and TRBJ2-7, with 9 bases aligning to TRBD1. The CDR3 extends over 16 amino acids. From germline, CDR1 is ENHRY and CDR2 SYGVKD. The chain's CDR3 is CASSPQPGQGVHEQYF. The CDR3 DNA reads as TGTGCCAGCAGTCCCCAGCCGGGACAGGGTGTCCACGAGCAGTACTTC.

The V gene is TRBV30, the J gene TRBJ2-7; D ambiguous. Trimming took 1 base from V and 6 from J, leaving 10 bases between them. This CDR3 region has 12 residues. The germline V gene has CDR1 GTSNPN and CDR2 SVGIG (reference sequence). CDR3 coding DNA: TGTGCCTGGAGTGACAGCCGAGGCGAGCAGTACTTC. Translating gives CAWSDSRGEQYF.

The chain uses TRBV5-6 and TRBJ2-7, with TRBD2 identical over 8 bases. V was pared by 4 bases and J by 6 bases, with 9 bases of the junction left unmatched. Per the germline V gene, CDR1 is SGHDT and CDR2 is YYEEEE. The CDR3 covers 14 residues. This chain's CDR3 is CASSGGLEPLEQYF. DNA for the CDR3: TGTGCCAGCAGCGGGGGACTAGAGCCCCTCGAGCAGTACTTC.

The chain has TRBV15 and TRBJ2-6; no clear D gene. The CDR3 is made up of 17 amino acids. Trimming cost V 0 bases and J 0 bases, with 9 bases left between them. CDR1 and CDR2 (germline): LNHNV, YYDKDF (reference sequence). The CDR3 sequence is CATSRDGSRSGANVLTF. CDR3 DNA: TGTGCCACCAGCAGAGATGGTTCCCGCTCTGGGGCCAACGTCCTGACTTTC.

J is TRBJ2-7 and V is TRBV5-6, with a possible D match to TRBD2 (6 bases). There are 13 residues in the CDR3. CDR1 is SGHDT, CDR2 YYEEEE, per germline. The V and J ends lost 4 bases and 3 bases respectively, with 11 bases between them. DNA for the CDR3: TGTGCCAGCAGCACGGGACTCGTCTACGAGCAGTACTTC. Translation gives CASSTGLVYEQYF.

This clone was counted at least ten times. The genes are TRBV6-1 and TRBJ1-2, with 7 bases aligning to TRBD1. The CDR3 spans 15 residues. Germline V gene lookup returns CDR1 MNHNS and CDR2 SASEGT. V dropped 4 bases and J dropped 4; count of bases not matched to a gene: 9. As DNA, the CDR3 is TGTGCCAGCAGTGTTACAGGGGAGCCTACCTATGGCTACACCTTC. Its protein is CASSVTGEPTYGYTF.

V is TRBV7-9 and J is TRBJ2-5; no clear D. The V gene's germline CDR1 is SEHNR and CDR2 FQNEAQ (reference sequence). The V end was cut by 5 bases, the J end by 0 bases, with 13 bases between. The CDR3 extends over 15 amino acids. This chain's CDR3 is CASSRPVGYQETQYF. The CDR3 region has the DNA TGTGCCAGCAGCCGGCCAGTTGGGTACCAAGAGACCCAGTACTTC.

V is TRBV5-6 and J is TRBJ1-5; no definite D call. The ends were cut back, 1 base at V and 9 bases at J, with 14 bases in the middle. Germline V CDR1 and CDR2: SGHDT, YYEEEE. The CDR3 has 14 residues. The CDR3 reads CASSLREEPRPQHF. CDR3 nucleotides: TGTGCCAGCAGCTTGCGAGAAGAGCCTCGGCCCCAGCATTTT.

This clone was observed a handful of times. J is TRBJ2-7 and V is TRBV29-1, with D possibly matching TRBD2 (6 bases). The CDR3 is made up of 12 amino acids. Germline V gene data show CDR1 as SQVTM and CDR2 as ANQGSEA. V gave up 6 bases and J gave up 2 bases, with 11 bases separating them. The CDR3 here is CSVRPGAYEQYF. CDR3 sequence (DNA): TGCAGCGTCCGCCCGGGGGCCTACGAGCAGTACTTC.

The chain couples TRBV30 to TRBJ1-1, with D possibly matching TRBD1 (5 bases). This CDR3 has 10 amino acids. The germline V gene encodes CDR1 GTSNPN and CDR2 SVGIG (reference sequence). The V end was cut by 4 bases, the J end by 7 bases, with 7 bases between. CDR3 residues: CAWTTDEAFF. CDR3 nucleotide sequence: TGTGCCTGGACGACAGATGAAGCTTTCTTT.

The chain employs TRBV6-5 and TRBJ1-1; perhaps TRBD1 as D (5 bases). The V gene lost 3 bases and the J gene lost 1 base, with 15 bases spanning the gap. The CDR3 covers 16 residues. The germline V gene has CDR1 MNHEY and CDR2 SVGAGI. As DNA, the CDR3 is TGTGCCAGCAGTTATACGGTGAGGGGTGAGAACACTGAAGCTTTCTTT. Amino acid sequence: CASSYTVRGENTEAFF.

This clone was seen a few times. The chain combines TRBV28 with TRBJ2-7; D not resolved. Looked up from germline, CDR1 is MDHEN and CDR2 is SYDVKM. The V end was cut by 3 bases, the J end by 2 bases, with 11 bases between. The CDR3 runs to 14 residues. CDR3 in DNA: TGTGCCAGCAGTTTCGGACCTACTGCCTACGAGCAGTACTTC. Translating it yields CASSFGPTAYEQYF.